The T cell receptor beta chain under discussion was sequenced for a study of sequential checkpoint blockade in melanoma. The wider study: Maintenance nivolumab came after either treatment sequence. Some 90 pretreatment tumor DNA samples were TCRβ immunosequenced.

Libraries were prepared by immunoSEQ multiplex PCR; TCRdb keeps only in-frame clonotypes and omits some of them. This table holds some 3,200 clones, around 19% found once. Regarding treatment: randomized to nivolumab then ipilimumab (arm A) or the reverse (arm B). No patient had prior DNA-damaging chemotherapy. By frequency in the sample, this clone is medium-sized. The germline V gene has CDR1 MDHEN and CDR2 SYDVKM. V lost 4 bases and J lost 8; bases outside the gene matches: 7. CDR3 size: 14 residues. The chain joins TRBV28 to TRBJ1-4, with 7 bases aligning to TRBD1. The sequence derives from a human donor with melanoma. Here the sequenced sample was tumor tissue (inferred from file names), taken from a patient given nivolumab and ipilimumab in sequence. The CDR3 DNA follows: TGTGCCAGCAGTTCCGGGACAGTTAAGGAAAAACTGTTTTTT. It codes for CASSSGTVKEKLFF. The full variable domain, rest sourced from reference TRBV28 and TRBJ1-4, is DVKVTQSSRYLVKRTGEKVFLECVQDMDHENMFWYRQDPGLGLRLIYFSYDVKMKEKGDIPEGYSVSREKKERFSLILESASTNQTSMYLCASSSGTVKEKLFFGSGTQLSVL.